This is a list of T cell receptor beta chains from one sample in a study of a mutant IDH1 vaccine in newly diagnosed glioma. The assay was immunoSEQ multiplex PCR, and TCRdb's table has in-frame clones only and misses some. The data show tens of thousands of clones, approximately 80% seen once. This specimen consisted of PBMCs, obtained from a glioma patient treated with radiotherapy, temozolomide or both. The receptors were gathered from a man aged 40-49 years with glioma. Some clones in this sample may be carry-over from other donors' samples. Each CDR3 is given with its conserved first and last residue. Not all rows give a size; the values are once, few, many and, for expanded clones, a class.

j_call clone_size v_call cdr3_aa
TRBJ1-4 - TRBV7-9 CASSLAGGNEKLFF
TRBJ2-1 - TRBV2 CASLGLGTGYNEQFF
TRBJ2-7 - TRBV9 CASSGGQGYEQYF
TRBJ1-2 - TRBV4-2 CASSQDQVEGYYGYTF
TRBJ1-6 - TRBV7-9 CASRQGAVNSPLHF
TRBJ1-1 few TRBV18 CASSPGQRSLNTEAFF
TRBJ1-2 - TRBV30 CAWTSSAGGSGGYTF
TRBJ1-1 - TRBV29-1 CSVTSRDRGNSEAFF
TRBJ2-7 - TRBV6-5 CASSYGTGPYEQYF
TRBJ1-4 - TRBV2 CASRALEREKLFF
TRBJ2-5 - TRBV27 CASSLLGGGETQYF
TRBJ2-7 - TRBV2 CASRKGGVWEQYF
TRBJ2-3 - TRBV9 CASSDGWASGRSTDTQYF
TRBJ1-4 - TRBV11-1 CASSLTPGEKLFF
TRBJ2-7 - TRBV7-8 CASSLAAEINEQYF
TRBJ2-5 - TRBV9 CASSTERTPSETQYF
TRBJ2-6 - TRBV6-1 CASSDRGTGANVLTF
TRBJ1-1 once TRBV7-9 CASSTGTGFMNTEAFF
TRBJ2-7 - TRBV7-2 CASSRKGGTSTYEQYF
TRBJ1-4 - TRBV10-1 CASSESPRDAKLFF
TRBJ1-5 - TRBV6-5 CASRPGTGVRQPQHF
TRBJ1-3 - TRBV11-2 CASSSWTPGNTIYF
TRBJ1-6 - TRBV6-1 CASSDPPTGVSYNSPLHF
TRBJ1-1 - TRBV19 CASSNRGGNTEAFF
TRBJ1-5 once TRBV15 CATSGQGGKSNQPQHF
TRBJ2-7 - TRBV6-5 CASSYSRGVGYEQYF
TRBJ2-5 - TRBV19 CASRPGLAGKETQYF
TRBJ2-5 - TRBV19 CASGTRDATQYF
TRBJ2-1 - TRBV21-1 CASSPGLGLTYNEQFF
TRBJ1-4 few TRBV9 CASSVGNLATNEKLFF
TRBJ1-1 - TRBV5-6 CASSLFGGPGTEAFF
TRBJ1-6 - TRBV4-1 CASSQVGQGWGSPLHF
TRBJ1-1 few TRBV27 CASSPTGTGGTEAFF
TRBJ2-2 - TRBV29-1 CSVGIQGLGTGELFF
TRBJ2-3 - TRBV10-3 CAMAGQSTDTQYF
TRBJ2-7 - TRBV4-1 CASSLETGGRYEQYF
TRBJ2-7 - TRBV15 CATSRDLGSYEQYF
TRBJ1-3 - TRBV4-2 CASSQSRLGSSGNTIYF
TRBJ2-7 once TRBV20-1 CSALAREQYF
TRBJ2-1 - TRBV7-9 CASSAGLYNEQFF
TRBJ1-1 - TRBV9 CASSPTGGAKTEAFF
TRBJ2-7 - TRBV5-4 CASSLSAGTQYEQYF
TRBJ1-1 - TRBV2 CASSLRGNTEAFF